The TCR beta chain under discussion was sequenced for a study of blood T cells in healthy people across ages. The people who gave samples were healthy Caucasians from Russia, aged roughly 6 to 100. The second PCR ran about 6 to 12 cycles with a sample-barcoded 5' primer and J-beta primers. In TCRdb, the 5' RACE reads were re-called with MiXCR into one record per CDR3 protein. This table has about 720,000 distinct CDR3 sequences, around a fifth appearing once. This CDR3 is 16 amino acids long. From germline, CDR1 is MNHEY and CDR2 SVGAGI. Trimming removed 0 bases from V and 0 bases from J; junction bases left unmatched: 2. This clonotype was seen many times.

This clonotype originated in a man in his sixties or seventies in good health. The rearrangement uses TRBV6-5 and TRBJ2-1, with 7 bases lining up with TRBD2. The sample consisted of blood. CDR3 nucleotides: TGTGCCAGCAGTTACTCTGGGGGGGGCTCCTACAATGAGCAGTTCTTC. It codes for CASSYSGGGSYNEQFF.